These 27 T cell receptor beta chains were all obtained from the same sample, sequenced in a study of HIV-infected children after antiretroviral therapy interruption. RNA-based 3' RACE libraries used unique molecular identifiers. A single record per CDR3 protein comes from TCRdb applying MiXCR to the 3' RACE reads. This sample has approximately 89,000 distinct CDR3 sequences; 6.9% occur once, and the top ten carry around 1.1%. Treatment defined: PENTA 11 planned treatment interruption arm or continuous ART arm. Sequences were derived from CD45RA+ CD4+ T cells from PBMCs, pooled from several time points, sampled from a donor given antiretroviral therapy, either interrupted or continuous. Subset reported: naive CD4+ CD45RA+ CD45RO- T cells. Receptor source: a pool of human donors with HIV.

This clonotype was seen a handful of times. The chain is built from TRBV2 and TRBJ1-5; possibly TRBD1 for D (5 bases). The V and J ends lost 3 bases and 2 bases respectively, with 8 bases between them. The CDR3 length is 14 residues. CDR1 is SNHLY and CDR2 is FYNNEI in the germline V gene. In DNA form, the CDR3 reads TGTGCCAGCAGTGAGGGCAGGGGCAATCAGCCCCAGCATTTT. Residues: CASSEGRGNQPQHF.

CDR3 sequence reads: CASSYSRGTGYTF. CDR3 nucleotides: TGTGCCAGCAGTTACTCGAGAGGTACTGGCTACACCTTC. The V and J genes are TRBV6-2 or TRBV6-3 and TRBJ1-2; no clear D. V was pared by 0 bases and J by 7 bases, with 9 bases between. Germline V lookup: CDR1 MNHEY, CDR2 SVGEGT. The CDR3 is made up of 13 amino acids.

This clonotype was counted a few times. This chain links TRBV12-3 or TRBV12-4 with TRBJ1-6, with D possibly matching TRBD1 (5 bases). The CDR3 covers 16 residues. V was cut by 7 bases and J by 2 bases, with 15 bases left in between. The CDR3 region is CASTLPSTAYNSPLHF. CDR3 in DNA: TGTGCCAGCACCCTTCCCTCGACAGCCTATAATTCACCCCTCCACTTT.

This clonotype was seen a handful of times. This chain links TRBV9 with TRBJ1-2; 12 bases align to TRBD1. The germline gives CDR1 SGDLS, CDR2 YYNGEE. Trimming took 4 bases from V and 12 from J; bases not matched to a gene: 7. CDR3 size: 13 residues. The CDR3 is CASSTPGTGGHTF. Written as DNA, the CDR3 is TGTGCCAGCAGCACACCGGGGACAGGGGGCCACACCTTC. Full variable domain (missing parts from reference TRBV9 and TRBJ1-2): DSGVTQTPKHLITATGQRVTLRCSPRSGDLSVYWYQQSLDQGLQFLIQYYNGEERAKGNILERFSAQQFPDLHSELNLSSLELGDSALYFCASSTPGTGGHTFGSGTRLTVV.

The chain uses TRBV20-1 and TRBJ1-5; 11 positions match TRBD1. Looked up from germline, CDR1 is DFQATT and CDR2 is SNEGSKA (reference sequence). V lost 3 bases and J lost 6; bases outside the gene matches: 16. CDR3 length equals 18 residues. CDR3 region: CSASRPGFGQGAGQPQHF. As DNA, the CDR3 is TGCAGTGCTAGCCGACCAGGATTTGGACAGGGGGCCGGTCAGCCCCAGCATTTT.

Judged by abundance, this clonotype is medium-sized (0.01 to 0.1%). J is TRBJ1-5 and V is TRBV28; D remains ambiguous. The CDR3 loop spans 13 amino acids. Trimming removed 1 base at V and 7 bases at J, with 8 bases between. Germline V gene lookup returns CDR1 MDHEN and CDR2 SYDVKM. This CDR3 is CASSLSSLQPQHF. The CDR3, as DNA: TGTGCCAGCAGTTTATCGTCGTTGCAGCCCCAGCATTTT.

This clonotype was counted a few times. This chain links TRBV19 with TRBJ2-1; D possibly corresponds to TRBD1 (5 bases). This CDR3 has 13 residues. Trimming pared 3 bases from V and 3 bases from J, leaving 6 bases between. CDR1 and CDR2 (germline): LNHDA, SQIVND (reference sequence). The CDR3 reads CASSMTDYNEQFF. CDR3 DNA sequence: TGTGCCAGTAGTATGACAGACTACAATGAGCAGTTCTTC.

V usage is TRBV29-1 and J usage is TRBJ2-3; tentatively, D is TRBD1 or TRBD2 (5 bases each). CDR3 size: 15 residues. CDR1 SQVTM and CDR2 ANQGSEA come from the germline V gene. The CDR3 sequence is CSARLRGSYPDTQYF. CDR3 DNA sequence: TGCAGTGCTAGGTTGAGGGGATCCTACCCAGATACGCAGTATTTT.

This clonotype has a handful of counts. V gene TRBV24-1 combines with J gene TRBJ2-3, with D possibly TRBD1 on 5 matching bases. This CDR3 has 16 residues. The V end lost 0 bases, the J end lost 7 bases, and 16 bases lay between the germline ends. Germline V gene sequence: CDR1 KGHDR, CDR2 SFDVKD. CDR3 bases: TGTGCCACCAGTGATTTGCTGGGGCCGAAGCAATATACGCAGTATTTT. It encodes CATSDLLGPKQYTQYF.

This clonotype was observed many times. The V gene is TRBV2, the J gene TRBJ2-7, with D perhaps being TRBD1 or TRBD2 (6 bases each). V lost 7 bases to trimming and J lost 3 bases, with 16 bases between them. CDR3 length equals 14 residues. Per germline, CDR1 SNHLY and CDR2 FYNNEI. The CDR3 spells CASNGGPLLYEQYF. Here the CDR3 DNA reads TGTGCCAGCAATGGGGGGCCCCTTCTCTACGAGCAGTACTTC.

This clonotype was found many times. The chain links TRBV6-1 to TRBJ1-4; D unresolved. The CDR3 spans 15 residues. Trimming removed 2 bases from V and 2 bases from J, with 9 bases in between. Germline CDR1 MNHNS, CDR2 SASEGT. CDR3 DNA sequence: TGTGCCAGCAGTGAAATGAGTCGGACTAATGAAAAACTGTTTTTT. It yields the protein CASSEMSRTNEKLFF.

This clonotype was seen many times. The J gene is TRBJ2-2, the V gene TRBV7-9; 8 positions agree with TRBD1. Germline V gives CDR1 SEHNR, CDR2 FQNEAQ (reference sequence). J lost 0 bases, V lost 10 bases, and 4 bases had no gene match. The length of the CDR3 is 14 residues. The CDR3 region is CATMDRANTGELFF. CDR3 nucleotides: TGTGCCACCATGGACAGGGCGAACACCGGGGAGCTGTTTTTT. Complete variable domain (other parts from reference TRBV7-9 and TRBJ2-2): DTGVSQNPRHKITKRGQNVTFRCDPISEHNRLYWYRQTLGQGPEFLTYFQNEAQLEKSRLLSDRFSAERPKGSFSTLEIQRTEQGDSAMYLCATMDRANTGELFFGEGSRLTVL.

This clonotype was seen at least ten times. The rearrangement joins TRBV10-3 to TRBJ2-7; 11 nucleotides align to TRBD2. The CDR3 spans 14 residues. CDR1 is ENHRY and CDR2 is SYGVKD in the germline V gene. The V gene end was trimmed by 6 bases and the J gene end by 5 bases; junction bases not matched to a gene: 6. The CDR3 DNA reads TGTGCCATCAGCACTAGCGGGAGATTCGACGAGCAGTACTTC. Translating it yields CAISTSGRFDEQYF.

By proportion, this clonotype is medium-sized. The chain uses TRBV6-5 and TRBJ1-1; D unclear. V gave up 5 bases and J gave up 7 bases, with 14 bases separating them. There are 13 residues in the CDR3. Germline CDR1 is MNHEY and CDR2 is SVGAGI. The CDR3 nucleotides are TGTGCCAGCAGTCCCAGGAGGGAGAGTGAAGCTTTCTTT. This codes for CASSPRRESEAFF.

This clonotype was recorded many times. The chain is built from TRBV2 and TRBJ2-3; D may be TRBD2 (6 bases). Germline assignment: CDR1 SNHLY and CDR2 FYNNEI. Trimming stripped 7 bases from V and 2 bases from J, with 10 bases between. The CDR3 loop spans 13 amino acids. Written as DNA, the CDR3 is TGTGCCAGCAACCGGGGGATCACAGATACGCAGTATTTT. Translation gives CASNRGITDTQYF.

This clonotype has at least ten counts. The rearrangement joins TRBV2 to TRBJ1-6, with D possibly TRBD1 on 5 matching bases. Germline values: CDR1 SNHLY, CDR2 FYNNEI. Trimming took off 6 bases at V and 6 bases at J, with 12 bases between the two ends. The CDR3 runs 14 residues. The CDR3 loop reads CASRSGTVNSPLHF. DNA of the CDR3: TGTGCCAGCAGATCCGGGACGGTTAATTCACCCCTCCACTTT. Based on the CDR3 plus reference TRBV2 and TRBJ1-6, the full variable domain is EPEVTQTPSHQVTQMGQEVILRCVPISNHLYFYWYRQILGQKVEFLVSFYNNEISEKSEIFDDQFSVERPDGSNFTLKIRSTKLEDSAMYFCASRSGTVNSPLHFGNGTRLTVT.

The chain joins TRBV5-6 to TRBJ1-6; D may be TRBD1 (5 bases). This CDR3 has 14 amino acids. Trimming removed 3 bases from V and 2 bases from J, with 6 bases in between. CDR1 and CDR2 from the germline V gene are SGHDT and YYEEEE. The CDR3 sequence is CASSWGPYNSPLHF. The CDR3 region has the DNA TGTGCCAGCAGCTGGGGCCCCTATAATTCACCCCTCCACTTT.

This clonotype has at least ten counts. The J gene is TRBJ1-5, the V gene TRBV28; the D is unclear. V shed 2 bases and J shed 4 bases, with 15 bases lying between them. This CDR3 has 16 residues. Germline lookup yields CDR1 MDHEN and CDR2 SYDVKM. CDR3 bases: TGTGCCAGCAGTTTAGCAGGATTAAATGAGAATCAGCCCCAGCATTTT. This gives the protein CASSLAGLNENQPQHF.

The chain joins TRBV11-2 to TRBJ2-2, with D possibly TRBD2 on 5 matching bases. Trimming took 1 base from V and 1 from J, leaving 10 bases between them. The CDR3 has 16 amino acids. CDR1 is SGHAT and CDR2 is FQNNGV in the germline V gene. CDR3 coding DNA: TGTGCCAGCAGCTTAGTAGCGCAGCAGAACACCGGGGAGCTGTTTTTT. It specifies CASSLVAQQNTGELFF.

This clonotype came up many times. This rearrangement joins TRBV2 to TRBJ1-1; D may be TRBD1 (6 bases). The CDR3 is 14 amino acids. The germline V and J ends were trimmed by 7 bases and 1 base, with 13 bases remaining between them. CDR1 SNHLY and CDR2 FYNNEI come from the germline V gene. The CDR3 protein is CASNLKTGNTEAFF. DNA of the CDR3: TGTGCCAGCAATCTCAAGACAGGGAACACTGAAGCTTTCTTT.

The rearrangement uses TRBV5-1 and TRBJ1-1; D is possibly TRBD1 (6 bases). Trimming stripped 4 bases from V and 1 base from J, with 11 bases between. From germline, CDR1 is SGHRS and CDR2 YFSETQ. The CDR3 totals 14 residues. CDR3 loop: CASSNQQGNTEAFF. The CDR3 DNA reads as TGCGCCAGCAGCAACCAACAGGGGAACACTGAAGCTTTCTTT.

This clonotype was observed many times. V gene TRBV24-1 combines with J gene TRBJ2-1; TRBD1 matches 8 bases. The CDR3 spans 15 residues. V was pared by 3 bases and J by 6 bases, with 6 bases of the junction left unmatched. Germline assignment: CDR1 KGHDR and CDR2 SFDVKD. CDR3 region: CATSDADREANEQFF. CDR3 coding DNA: TGTGCCACCAGTGATGCGGACAGGGAGGCCAATGAGCAGTTCTTC.

The rearrangement links TRBV5-1 to TRBJ1-6; D possibly corresponds to TRBD1 (5 bases). The CDR3 runs to 15 residues. V shed 1 base and J shed 7 bases, with 12 bases lying between them. The germline CDR1 and CDR2 sequences are SGHRS and YFSETQ. The CDR3 protein is CASSLRAGLNSPLHF. The CDR3 DNA reads as TGCGCCAGCAGCTTGCGGGCGGGGCTCAATTCACCCCTCCACTTT.

This clonotype was seen many times. The rearrangement links TRBV6-5 to TRBJ2-4; 9 bases map to TRBD1. Germline CDR1 reads MNHEY; CDR2 reads SVGAGI. After removal of 6 bases from V and 11 bases from J, the junction contained 23 bases not matched to a gene. CDR3 length equals 18 residues. The CDR3 region is CASSPLHDRGGGQTFQYF. Here the CDR3 DNA reads TGTGCCAGCAGCCCGCTACACGACAGGGGGGGCGGGCAGACCTTTCAGTACTTC.

Regarding this clonotype: A much larger clone lies one base from this, so it may be a read error. The J gene is TRBJ1-2, the V gene TRBV20-1, with D possibly matching TRBD1 (6 bases). There are 13 residues in the CDR3. The V gene's germline CDR1 is DFQATT and CDR2 SNEGSKA (reference sequence). The CDR3 spells CSAEDSSNYGCTF. CDR3 nucleotide sequence: TGCAGTGCTGAGGACAGCTCTAACTATGGCTGCACCTTC.

The chain recombines TRBV10-3 with TRBJ1-2; D not resolved. This CDR3 is built from 14 residues. V lost 4 bases and J 8 bases, leaving 17 bases between the germline ends. Looked up from germline, CDR1 is ENHRY and CDR2 is SYGVKD. The chain's CDR3 is CAISVGELAGGYTF. CDR3 bases: TGTGCCATCAGTGTGGGAGAACTCGCCGGGGGCTACACCTTC.

This clonotype was found many times. The chain couples TRBV19 to TRBJ1-5; D is perhaps TRBD1 (5 bases). V dropped 6 bases and J dropped 6 bases, with 18 bases sitting between them. Per the germline V gene, CDR1 is LNHDA and CDR2 is SQIVND (reference sequence). This CDR3 has 15 amino acids. The CDR3 sequence is CASRTGRGISQPQHF. The CDR3 region has the DNA TGTGCCAGTAGAACAGGTCGGGGGATATCTCAGCCCCAGCATTTT.